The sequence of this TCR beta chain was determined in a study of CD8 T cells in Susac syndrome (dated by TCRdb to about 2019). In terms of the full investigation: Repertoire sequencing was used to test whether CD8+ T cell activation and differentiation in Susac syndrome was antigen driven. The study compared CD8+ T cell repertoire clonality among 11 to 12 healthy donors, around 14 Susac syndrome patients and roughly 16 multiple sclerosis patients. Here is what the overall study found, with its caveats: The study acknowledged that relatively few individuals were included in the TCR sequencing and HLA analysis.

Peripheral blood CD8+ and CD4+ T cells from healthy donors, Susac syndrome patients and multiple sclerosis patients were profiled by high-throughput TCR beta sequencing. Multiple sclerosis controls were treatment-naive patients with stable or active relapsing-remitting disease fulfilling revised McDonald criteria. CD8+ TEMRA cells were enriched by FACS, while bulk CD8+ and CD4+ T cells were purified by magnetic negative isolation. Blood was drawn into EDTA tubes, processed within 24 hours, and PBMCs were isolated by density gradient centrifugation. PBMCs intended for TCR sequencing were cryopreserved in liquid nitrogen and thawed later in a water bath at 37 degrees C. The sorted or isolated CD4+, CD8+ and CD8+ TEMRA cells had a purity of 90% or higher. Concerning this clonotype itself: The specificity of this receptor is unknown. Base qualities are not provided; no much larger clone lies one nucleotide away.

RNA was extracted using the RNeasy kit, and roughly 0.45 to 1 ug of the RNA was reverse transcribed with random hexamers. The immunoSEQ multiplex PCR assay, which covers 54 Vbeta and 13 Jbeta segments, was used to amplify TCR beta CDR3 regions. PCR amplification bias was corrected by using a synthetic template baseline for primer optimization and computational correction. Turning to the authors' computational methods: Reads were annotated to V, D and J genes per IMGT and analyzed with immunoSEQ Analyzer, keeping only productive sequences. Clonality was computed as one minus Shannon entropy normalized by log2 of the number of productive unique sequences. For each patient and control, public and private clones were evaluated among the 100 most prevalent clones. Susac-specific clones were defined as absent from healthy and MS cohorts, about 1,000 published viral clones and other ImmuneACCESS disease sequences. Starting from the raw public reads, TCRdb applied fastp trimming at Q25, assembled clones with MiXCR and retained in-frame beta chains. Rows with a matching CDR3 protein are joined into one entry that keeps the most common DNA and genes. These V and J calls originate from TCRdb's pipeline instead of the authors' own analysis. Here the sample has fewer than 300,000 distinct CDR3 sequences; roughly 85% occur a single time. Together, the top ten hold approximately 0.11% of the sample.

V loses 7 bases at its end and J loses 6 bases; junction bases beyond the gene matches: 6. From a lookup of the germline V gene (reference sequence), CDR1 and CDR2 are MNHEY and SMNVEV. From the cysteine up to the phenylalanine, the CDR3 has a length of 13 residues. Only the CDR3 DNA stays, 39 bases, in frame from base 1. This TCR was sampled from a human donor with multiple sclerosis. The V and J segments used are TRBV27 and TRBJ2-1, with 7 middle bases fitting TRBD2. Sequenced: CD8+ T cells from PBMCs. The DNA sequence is TGTGCCAGCACCGGACTAGAAAGCAATGAGCAGTTCTTC. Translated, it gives CASTGLESNEQFF.